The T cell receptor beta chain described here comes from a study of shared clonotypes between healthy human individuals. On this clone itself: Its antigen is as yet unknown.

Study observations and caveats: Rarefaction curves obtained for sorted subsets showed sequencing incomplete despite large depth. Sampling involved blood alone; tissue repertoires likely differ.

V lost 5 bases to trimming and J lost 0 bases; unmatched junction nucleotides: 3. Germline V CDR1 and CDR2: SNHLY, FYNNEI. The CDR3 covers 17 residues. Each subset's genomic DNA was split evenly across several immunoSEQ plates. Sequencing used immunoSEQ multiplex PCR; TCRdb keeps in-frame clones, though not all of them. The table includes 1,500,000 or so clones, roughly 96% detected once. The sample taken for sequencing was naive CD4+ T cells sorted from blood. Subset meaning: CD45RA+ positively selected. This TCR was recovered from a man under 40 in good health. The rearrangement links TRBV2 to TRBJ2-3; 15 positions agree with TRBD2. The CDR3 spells CASSSGTSGRSTDTQYF. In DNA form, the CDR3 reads TGTGCCAGCAGTTCCGGGACTAGCGGGAGGAGCACAGATACGCAGTATTTT.